A selection of T cell receptor beta chains follows, all from one sample in a study of human CD8 memory T cell subsets. TCRdb reprocessed the 5' RACE reads, keeping one entry per CDR3 protein, no DNA. The repertoire shows 7,000 to 8,500 distinct CDR3 sequences; the top ten hold roughly 20%. Sequencing used CD8+ T cells from PBMCs. The receptors stem from a human donor in good health. Both conserved end residues are part of each CDR3. Clone sizes are given selectively: once, few, many, or a class where the clone is expanded.

NA	TRBV6-2/TRBV6-3	TRBJ2-7	CASTTSYEQYF
medium-sized	TRBV9	TRBJ2-7	CASSVAGQGPGEQYF
NA	TRBV4-1	TRBJ1-1	CASSQGPGQPNTEAFF
NA	TRBV3-1	TRBJ2-3	CASSQFWAGTGSTDTQYF
medium-sized	TRBV3-1	TRBJ2-2	CASSPWGGTPNTGELFF
NA	TRBV19	TRBJ1-1	CASGDPRAEAFF
NA	TRBV5-4	TRBJ1-1	CASSDRLNTEAFF
medium-sized	TRBV6-2/TRBV6-3	TRBJ2-5	CASSLRGSGRGRETQYF
medium-sized	TRBV6-1	TRBJ2-4	CASSDLNIQYF
NA	TRBV19	TRBJ2-7	CASSIDPTIPNSYEQYF
NA	TRBV28	TRBJ1-2	CASSPPALDRNYGYTF
NA	TRBV7-2	TRBJ2-3	CASSLVAGGSTDTQYF
NA	TRBV7-9	TRBJ2-5	CASSFSYQETQYF
NA	TRBV29-1	TRBJ2-7	CSVEDRSRDRAYEQYF
medium-sized	TRBV12-3/TRBV12-4	TRBJ2-1	CASSLGGLLYNEQFF
medium-sized	TRBV6-6	TRBJ2-4	CASSYSFSGSPKNIQYF
NA	TRBV28	TRBJ2-5	CASSMTGLIQETQYF
NA	TRBV28	TRBJ2-1	CASSSVAGPYNEQFF
NA	TRBV7-3	TRBJ2-4	CASSPDSRGIQYF
NA	TRBV5-6	TRBJ2-1	CASKGAQDEQFF